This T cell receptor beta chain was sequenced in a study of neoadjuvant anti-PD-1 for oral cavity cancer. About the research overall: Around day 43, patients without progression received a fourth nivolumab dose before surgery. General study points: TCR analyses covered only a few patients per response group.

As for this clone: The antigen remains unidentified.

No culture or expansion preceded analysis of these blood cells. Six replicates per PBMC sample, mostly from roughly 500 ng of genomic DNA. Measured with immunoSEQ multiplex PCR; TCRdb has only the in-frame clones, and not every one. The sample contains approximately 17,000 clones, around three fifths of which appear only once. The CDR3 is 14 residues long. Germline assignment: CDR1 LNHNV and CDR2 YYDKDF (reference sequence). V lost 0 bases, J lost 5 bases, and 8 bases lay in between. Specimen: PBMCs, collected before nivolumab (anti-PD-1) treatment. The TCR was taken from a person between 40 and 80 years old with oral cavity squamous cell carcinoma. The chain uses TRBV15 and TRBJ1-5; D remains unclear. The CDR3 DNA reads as TGTGCCACCAGCAGAGAGGGTGGAGATCAGCCCCAGCATTTT. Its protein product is CATSREGGDQPQHF.